This TCR beta chain came from a study of shared clonotypes between healthy human individuals. Study at large: Every donor yielded three CD4 naive, three CD4 memory, two CD8 naive and one CD8 memory plate. Study-wide points: Sharing across several donors was seen in 4% to 5% of naive CD4 clonotypes.

This CDR3 is 14 amino acids long. Germline V gene data show CDR1 as SGHNT and CDR2 as YYREEE (reference sequence). Deletions cut 4 bases from V and 5 bases from J, with 15 bases between. TCRdb's table, derived via immunoSEQ multiplex PCR, lists solely in-frame clones and lacks some. In the table there are some 2,100,000 clones, around 95% of which are singletons. This clone was observed a single time. The antigen is not known. This clonotype was obtained from a man between 18 and 35 years old in good health. The rearrangement links TRBV5-4 to TRBJ2-5, with D possibly TRBD1 on 5 matching bases. Sequenced material: naive CD4+ T cells sorted from blood. Specified subset: CD45RA+ positively selected. The CDR3 here is CASSTPRAGETQYF. The CDR3 region has the DNA TGTGCCAGCAGCACCCCCCGAGCAGGGGAGACCCAGTACTTC.